This TCR beta chain is drawn from a study of T cell responses to AZD1222 COVID-19 vaccine. Study-level results: Females made up more of the donors, who were largely white British, and clonal diversity may have come out too low.

Worth noting for this clone: Its antigen is unidentified.

Second-dose schedules of about 4 or about 12 weeks were combined. Germline assignment: CDR1 SGHNT and CDR2 YENEEA. The CDR3 runs to 13 residues. Trimming removed 1 base at V and 7 bases at J, with 7 bases between. Only in-frame clones appear in the TCRdb table, and some are missing; sequencing was by immunoSEQ multiplex PCR. In the table there are over 120,000 clones, around 84% of which are singletons. V and J are TRBV11-3 and TRBJ2-2; no reliable D call. Sample: peripheral blood, taken 28 days after the second AZD1222 dose. The receptor was isolated from an adult who received the AZD1222 COVID-19 vaccine. The CDR3 reads CASSLGAVGELFF. CDR3 nucleotides: TGTGCCAGCAGCTTAGGGGCGGTCGGGGAGCTGTTTTTT. Based on the CDR3 plus reference TRBV11-3 and TRBJ2-2, the full variable domain is EAGVVQSPRYKIIEKKQPVAFWCNPISGHNTLYWYLQNLGQGPELLIRYENEEAVDDSQLPKDRFSAERLKGVDSTLKIQPAELGDSAVYLCASSLGAVGELFFGEGSRLTVL.